The clone carrying this TCR beta chain has ten or more counts. As yet, its antigen is unknown. The data are from a study of T cells after yellow fever vaccination. Findings and caveats of the study: Clonotypes shared by both compartments, CD4 and CD8, made up a small share. Abundant clonotypes from the bulk population could have been carried over as contaminants into FACS-sorted repertoires.

MiXCR, applied by TCRdb to the 5' RACE reads, yields one record per CDR3 protein. The table includes approximately 110,000 distinct CDR3 sequences, approximately 8.4% detected once. Unmatched junction bases numbered 9, after V lost 5 bases and J lost 6 bases. The V gene's germline CDR1 is LNHNV and CDR2 YYDKDF (reference sequence). This CDR3 is 14 amino acids long. The chain is built from TRBV15 and TRBJ2-5; 7 bases match TRBD1. The clonotype originates from a man aged 25-45 years who received the YFV17D yellow fever vaccine. The starting material was CD8+ T cells sorted from PBMCs, obtained 45 days after the yellow fever booster vaccination. The CDR3 here is CATSSYRGEQTQYF. In DNA form, the CDR3 reads TGTGCCACCAGCTCGTACAGGGGAGAACAGACCCAGTACTTC.